Presented here are 8 T cell receptor beta chains from one specimen sequenced in a study of blood T cells in healthy people across ages. The authors ran a second PCR of roughly 7 to 11 cycles using a sample-barcoded 5' primer and a J-beta primer mix. TCRdb re-called the 5' RACE reads with MiXCR, one entry per CDR3 protein. The table records 710,000 or so distinct CDR3 sequences, roughly 30% of them present only once. The specimen was blood. The receptor source for this set is a woman of 80 years or more in good health.

Worth noting for this clonotype: Since a much larger clone is just one base distant, this may be a read error. The chain links TRBV3-1 to TRBJ2-3; no definite D call. The CDR3 contains 16 residues. CDR1 is LGHDT, CDR2 YNNKEL, per germline (reference sequence). CDR3 in DNA: TGTGCCAGCAGCCAATATGGGTCAGCCGGCACAGATGCGCAGTATTTT. It is translated as CASSQYGSAGTDAQYF.

As DNA, the CDR3 is TGTGCCAGCAGCTTAGCCACAGCATGGGACACCGGCACTGAAGCTTTCTTT. It codes for CASSLATAWDTGTEAFF. V and J are TRBV7-2 and TRBJ1-1; a possible D gene is TRBD1 (6 bases). V was cut by 0 bases and J by 4 bases, with 18 bases left in between. The CDR3 totals 17 residues. Germline V gene sequence: CDR1 SGHTA, CDR2 FQGNSA. Full variable domain (rest looked up from reference TRBV7-2 and TRBJ1-1): GAGVSQSPSNKVTEKGKDVELRCDPISGHTALYWYRQSLGQGLEFLIYFQGNSAPDKSGLPSDRFSAERTGGSVSTLTIQRTQQEDSAVYLCASSLATAWDTGTEAFFGQGTRLTVV.

This clonotype was observed many times. CDR3 DNA sequence: TGTGCCAGCAGCCCCGATCGGGGGGGCCTCTACAATGAGCAGTTCTTC. This sequence encodes CASSPDRGGLYNEQFF. The chain couples TRBV7-3 to TRBJ2-1, with 8 bases that match TRBD2. J lost 3 bases, V lost 5 bases, and 9 bases had no gene match. CDR1 SGHTA and CDR2 FQGTGA come from the germline V gene. The CDR3 sequence is 16 residues long.

This clonotype was counted ten times or more. The V gene is TRBV27, the J gene TRBJ2-1; 8 bases are a match to TRBD1. The CDR3 is 16 amino acids. Per germline, CDR1 MNHEY and CDR2 SMNVEV (reference sequence). V dropped 5 bases and J dropped 6; count of bases not matched to a gene: 12. The CDR3 reads CASSLDTGTGTNEQFF. The DNA for the CDR3 is TGTGCCAGCAGTCTTGACACCGGGACAGGTACCAATGAGCAGTTCTTC.

As to this clonotype: Mismatch with germline at one junction end may stem from a read error. This chain connects TRBV12-3 or TRBV12-4 to TRBJ2-5, with D possibly being TRBD1 or TRBD2 (5 bases each). With the DNA end fitting TRBJ2-7 better, the J assignment may be wrong. The CDR3 sequence is 12 residues long. CDR3 DNA: TGCGCGTCCGGGGCCGGGGAAAACGAGCAGTACTTC. This translates into CASGAGENEQYF.

The chain joins TRBV6-1 to TRBJ1-5, with no clear D. Trimming took 2 bases from V and 0 from J, leaving 11 bases between them. This CDR3 region has 16 residues. Germline values: CDR1 MNHNS, CDR2 SASEGT. CDR3 loop: CASSEMTLISNQPQHF. The CDR3 nucleotides read TGTGCCAGCAGTGAAATGACATTGATTAGCAATCAGCCCCAGCATTTT.

V and J are TRBV28 and TRBJ1-1, with D perhaps TRBD1 (5 bases). Trimming removed 5 bases at V and 1 base at J, with 17 bases between. Germline V gene sequence: CDR1 MDHEN, CDR2 SYDVKM. The CDR3 runs to 16 residues. In nucleotides, the CDR3 is TGTGCCAGCAGTCGTACCGGGACGGGGACGAACACTGAAGCTTTCTTT. Translation: CASSRTGTGTNTEAFF.

This clonotype was found a few times. This rearrangement joins TRBV5-6 to TRBJ1-2; D call uncertain. Germline values: CDR1 SGHDT, CDR2 YYEEEE. The length of the CDR3 is 11 residues. Trimming cost V 3 bases and J 12 bases, with 12 bases left between them. CDR3 in amino acids: CASSSLTDDTF. CDR3 in DNA: TGTGCCAGCAGCTCCCTCACGGATGACACCTTC.